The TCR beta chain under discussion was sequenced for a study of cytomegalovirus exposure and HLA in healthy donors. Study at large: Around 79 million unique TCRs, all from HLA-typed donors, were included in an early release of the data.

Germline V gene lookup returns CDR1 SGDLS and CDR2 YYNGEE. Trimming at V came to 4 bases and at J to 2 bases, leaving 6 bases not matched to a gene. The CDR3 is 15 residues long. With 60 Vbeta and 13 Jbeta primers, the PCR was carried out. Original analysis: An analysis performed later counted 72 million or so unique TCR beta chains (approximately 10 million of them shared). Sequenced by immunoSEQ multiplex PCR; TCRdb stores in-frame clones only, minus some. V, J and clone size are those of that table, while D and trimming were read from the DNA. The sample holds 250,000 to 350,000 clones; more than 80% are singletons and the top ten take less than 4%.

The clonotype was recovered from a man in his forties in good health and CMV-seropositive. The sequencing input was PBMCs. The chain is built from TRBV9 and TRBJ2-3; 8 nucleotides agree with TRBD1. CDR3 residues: CASSSGTGSTDTQYF. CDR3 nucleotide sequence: TGTGCCAGCAGCTCTGGGACAGGATCCACAGATACGCAGTATTTT.